Below are 21 T cell receptor beta chains sequenced from a single sample in a study of blood T cell repertoires in COVID-19. Produced via immunoSEQ multiplex PCR; TCRdb's table is partial and in-frame only. The sample records approximately 270,000 clones, roughly 89% being singletons. Sample: peripheral blood. The source is a man aged 30 to 45 with acute or convalescent COVID-19.

The rearrangement joins TRBV30 to TRBJ1-2, with 8 bases that match TRBD1. The CDR3 length is 14 residues. The germline CDR1 and CDR2 sequences are GTSNPN and SVGIG (reference sequence). V dropped 4 bases and J dropped 5; count of bases not matched to a gene: 9. The CDR3 protein is CAWMGTGGGYGYTF. In DNA form, the CDR3 reads TGTGCCTGGATGGGGACAGGCGGGGGATATGGCTACACCTTC.

This clone was counted only a few times. CDR3 DNA: TGCAGCGTTGGAACAGGGCGGAACACTGAAGCTTTCTTT. As protein: CSVGTGRNTEAFF. This chain joins TRBV29-1 and TRBJ1-1, with D possibly matching TRBD1 (6 bases). Trimming removed 4 bases at V and 1 base at J, with 10 bases between. The CDR3 has 13 residues. Per germline, CDR1 SQVTM and CDR2 ANQGSEA. The whole variable domain, remainder taken from reference TRBV29-1 and TRBJ1-1, is SAVISQKPSRDICQRGTSLTIQCQVDSQVTMMFWYRQQPGQSLTLIATANQGSEATYESGFVIDKFPISRPNLTFSTLTVSNMSPEDSSIYLCSVGTGRNTEAFFGQGTRLTVV.

The chain has TRBV5-1 and TRBJ1-2; no reliable D call. There are 15 residues in the CDR3. The germline V gene has CDR1 SGHRS and CDR2 YFSETQ. Trimming pared 0 bases from V and 5 bases from J, leaving 14 bases between. CDR3 in DNA: TGCGCCAGCAGCTTGGGTGATATTATAGCGTATGGCTACACCTTC. The encoded protein is CASSLGDIIAYGYTF. The full variable domain, its missing parts supplied by reference TRBV5-1 and TRBJ1-2, is KAGVTQTPRYLIKTRGQQVTLSCSPISGHRSVSWYQQTPGQGLQFLFEYFSETQRNKGNFPGRFSGRQFSNSRSEMNVSTLELGDSALYLCASSLGDIIAYGYTFGSGTRLTVV.

The rearrangement uses TRBV25-1 and TRBJ2-3, with TRBD2 as a possible D gene (6 bases). Trimming took off 3 bases at V and 2 bases at J, with 18 bases between the two ends. Looked up from germline, CDR1 is MGHDK and CDR2 is SYGVNS. The CDR3 has 17 amino acids. The CDR3 sequence: CASSEAFSSGLTDTQYF. The CDR3 coding sequence is TGTGCCAGCAGTGAGGCGTTTAGTAGCGGCCTCACAGATACGCAGTATTTT.

The J gene is TRBJ1-3, the V gene TRBV5-1; 12 nucleotides agree with TRBD1. This CDR3 is 16 amino acids long. The V and J ends lost 4 bases and 1 base, in that order; junction bases with no gene match: 3. The germline gives CDR1 SGHRS, CDR2 YFSETQ. The CDR3 DNA sequence: TGCGCCAGCAGCCCGGGACAGGGGGCTTCTGGAAACACCATATATTTT. It codes for CASSPGQGASGNTIYF.

The V call is TRBV19, the J call TRBJ2-3; TRBD2 matches 9 bases. CDR3 length equals 15 residues. The trim removed 7 bases at V and 2 bases at J, leaving 7 bases unmatched. Germline V gene lookup returns CDR1 LNHDA and CDR2 SQIVND (reference sequence). The CDR3 coding sequence is TGTGCCAGTACCCCTATAGCGGGGGACACAGATACGCAGTATTTT. Translated, it gives CASTPIAGDTDTQYF. The variable domain in full, completed from reference TRBV19 and TRBJ2-3, reads DGGITQSPKYLFRKEGQNVTLSCEQNLNHDAMYWYRQDPGQGLRLIYYSQIVNDFQKGDIAEGYSVSREKKESFPLTVTSAQKNPTAFYLCASTPIAGDTDTQYFGPGTRLTVL.

This rearrangement joins TRBV7-8 to TRBJ2-2, with a possible D match to TRBD1 (6 bases). V lost 6 bases, J lost 1 base, and 12 bases lay in between. Per germline, CDR1 SGHVS and CDR2 FQNEAQ. This CDR3 region has 15 residues. CDR3 region: CASSRGQLNTGELFF. The CDR3 DNA is TGTGCCAGCAGTCGTGGACAGCTGAACACCGGGGAGCTGTTTTTT.

This clone was observed a single time. The chain carries TRBV3-1 (or the pseudogene TRBV3-2) and TRBJ2-1, with 13 bases lining up with TRBD2. J was trimmed by 5 bases and V by 4 bases; bases with no gene match: 5. Germline lookup yields CDR1 LGHDT and CDR2 YNNKEL (reference sequence). CDR3 size: 16 residues. The CDR3 loop is CASSLRLAGGDNEQFF. DNA for the CDR3: TGTGCCAGCAGCCTCCGACTAGCGGGGGGCGACAATGAGCAGTTCTTC.

This chain connects TRBV13 to TRBJ2-6, with unresolved D. This CDR3 comprises 16 residues. V lost 5 bases and J lost 0, with 11 bases in between. Germline V gives CDR1 PRHDT, CDR2 FYEKMQ (reference sequence). CDR3 nucleotides: TGTGCCAGCAGCATTCTGTACAGCTCTGGGGCCAACGTCCTGACTTTC. This gives the protein CASSILYSSGANVLTF.

This clone showed up just a few times. The J gene is TRBJ1-3, the V gene TRBV21-1; the table gives TRBD1 as D, unverified against the DNA. TRBV21-1 is a listed pseudogene. This CDR3 has 15 residues. CDR3 coding DNA: TGTGCCAGCAGCAAAGAGGGCAGGGGAGGAAACACCATATATTTT. Translated, it gives CASSKEGRGGNTIYF.

The J gene is TRBJ2-3, the V gene TRBV4-1; D is possibly TRBD1 (6 bases). Germline-derived CDR1 and CDR2 are MGHRA and YSYEKL. V was trimmed by 3 bases and J by 10 bases, leaving 11 bases between them. The CDR3 covers 12 residues. The CDR3 sequence: CASSHARGSQYF. In nucleotides, the CDR3 is TGCGCCAGCAGCCACGCTAGGGGGTCGCAGTATTTT.

V gene TRBV7-3 combines with J gene TRBJ2-7; 8 positions agree with TRBD1. Per the germline V gene, CDR1 is SGHTA and CDR2 is FQGTGA. The CDR3 runs 18 residues. V lost 0 bases, J lost 7 bases, and 17 bases stayed unmatched. The CDR3 sequence is CASSLTPTLGQAVGEQYF. The CDR3, as DNA: TGTGCCAGCAGCTTAACGCCGACCCTGGGACAGGCGGTTGGGGAGCAGTACTTC.

The V call is TRBV10-1, the J call TRBJ2-3; 14 bases fit TRBD2. The CDR3 consists of 16 residues. Trimming removed 6 bases from V and 3 bases from J; junction bases left unmatched: 5. Germline assignment: CDR1 WNHNN and CDR2 SYGVQD (reference sequence). The CDR3 reads CASSFGTSGGTDTQYF. The CDR3 bases are TGCGCCAGCAGCTTTGGGACTAGCGGGGGTACAGATACGCAGTATTTT.

V and J are TRBV4-2 and TRBJ1-6; possibly TRBD1 for D (6 bases). The CDR3 sequence is 16 residues long. Trimming removed 0 bases at V and 10 bases at J, with 16 bases between. Per the germline V gene, CDR1 is LGHNA and CDR2 is YNFKEQ. CDR3 in amino acids: CASSQETVQGRSPLHF. In DNA form, the CDR3 reads TGTGCCAGCAGCCAAGAGACGGTCCAGGGGCGGTCACCCCTCCACTTT.

V and J are TRBV5-6 and TRBJ2-5; maybe TRBD2 (6 bases). The length of the CDR3 is 14 residues. Germline assignment: CDR1 SGHDT and CDR2 YYEEEE. Trimming left V 4 bases short and J 2 bases short, with 12 bases between. The CDR3 protein is CASSPDRGQETQYF. CDR3 bases: TGTGCCAGCAGCCCAGACCGGGGGCAAGAGACCCAGTACTTC.

The genes are TRBV2 and TRBJ1-5, with TRBD1 identical over 11 bases. Germline V gene sequence: CDR1 SNHLY, CDR2 FYNNEI. V dropped 10 bases and J dropped 6; count of bases not matched to a gene: 11. The CDR3 runs 15 residues. The CDR3: CATKKEGTGGQPQHF. In nucleotides, the CDR3 is TGTGCCACCAAGAAAGAGGGGACAGGGGGTCAGCCCCAGCATTTT.

This clone was counted between two and nine times. The DNA for the CDR3 is TGTGCCAGCAGCTTAACAGGGGCAAGTGGTGAAGCTTTCTTT. Amino acids: CASSLTGASGEAFF. The V call is TRBV7-3, the J call TRBJ1-1; D possibly corresponds to TRBD1 (5 bases). V was pared by 0 bases and J by 7 bases, with 12 bases between. Germline CDR1 and CDR2: SGHTA and FQGTGA. The CDR3 runs 14 residues. The variable domain in full, with the rest retrieved from reference TRBV7-3 and TRBJ1-1, is GAGVSQTPSNKVTEKGKYVELRCDPISGHTALYWYRQSLGQGPEFLIYFQGTGAADDSGLPNDRFFAVRPEGSVSTLKIQRTERGDSAVYLCASSLTGASGEAFFGQGTRLTVV.

This clone appeared a single time. The chain couples TRBV27 to TRBJ2-7, with a possible D match to TRBD1 (5 bases). The germline V gene encodes CDR1 MNHEY and CDR2 SMNVEV (reference sequence). The CDR3 loop spans 14 amino acids. V lost 3 bases and J 6 bases, leaving 15 bases between the germline ends. CDR3 loop: CASSLSAGLGEQYF. The CDR3 nucleotides read TGTGCCAGCAGTTTGTCGGCAGGGTTGGGCGAGCAGTACTTC.

CDR3 in DNA: TGTGCCAGCAGCATCGGTGTGAGGACAGCCTCCTACGAGCAGTACTTC. This codes for CASSIGVRTASYEQYF. The gene calls are TRBV7-9 and TRBJ2-7, with a tentative D call TRBD1 (6 bases). Trimming pared 5 bases from V and 0 bases from J, leaving 17 bases between. Germline CDR1 is SEHNR and CDR2 is FQNEAQ (reference sequence). This CDR3 is 16 amino acids long.

This chain joins TRBV3-1 (or the pseudogene TRBV3-2) and TRBJ2-2, with D possibly being TRBD1 (6 bases). The CDR3 is made up of 14 amino acids. Trimming shortened V by 4 bases and J by 5 bases, and 11 bases separated the two germline ends. Germline values: CDR1 LGHDT, CDR2 YNNKEL (reference sequence). CDR3 sequence reads: CASSLPGTTGELFF. CDR3 bases: TGTGCCAGCAGCCTCCCAGGGACAACCGGGGAGCTGTTTTTT.

CDR3 loop: CASSQMPRDTQYF. The CDR3 coding sequence is TGCGCCAGCAGCCAGATGCCGCGGGATACGCAGTATTTT. V and J are TRBV4-1 and TRBJ2-3; D remains unclear. Trimming left V 3 bases short and J 6 bases short, with 10 bases between. The germline CDR1 and CDR2 sequences are MGHRA and YSYEKL. CDR3 length equals 13 residues.